This T cell receptor (beta chain) was observed in a study of shared clonotypes between healthy human individuals. Whole-study results and caveats: Sample collection involved blood only; tissue repertoires are likely different. Generation probability values for non-shared clonotypes were lower than those for clonotypes shared by all four donors.

With regard to this clone: The antigen remains unidentified. Other nucleotide sequences from this sample produce the same CDR3.

Per the germline V gene, CDR1 is SGHRS and CDR2 is YFSETQ. The CDR3 is 14 amino acids. The ends lost 5 bases at V and 2 bases at J; junction bases unmatched: 4. Here immunoSEQ multiplex PCR was the method, and the copy in TCRdb shows in-frame clones only, minus some. The table shows under 2,500,000 clones, with 95% occurring only once. The chain is built from TRBV5-1 and TRBJ1-2; 9 nucleotides match TRBD1. Specimen: naive CD4+ T cells sorted from blood. Subset meaning: CD45RA+ positively selected. The TCR comes from a young man in good health. Written as DNA, the CDR3 is TGCGCCAGCAGGGCCGGGACAGGGAACTATGGCTACACCTTC. Translation: CASRAGTGNYGYTF.